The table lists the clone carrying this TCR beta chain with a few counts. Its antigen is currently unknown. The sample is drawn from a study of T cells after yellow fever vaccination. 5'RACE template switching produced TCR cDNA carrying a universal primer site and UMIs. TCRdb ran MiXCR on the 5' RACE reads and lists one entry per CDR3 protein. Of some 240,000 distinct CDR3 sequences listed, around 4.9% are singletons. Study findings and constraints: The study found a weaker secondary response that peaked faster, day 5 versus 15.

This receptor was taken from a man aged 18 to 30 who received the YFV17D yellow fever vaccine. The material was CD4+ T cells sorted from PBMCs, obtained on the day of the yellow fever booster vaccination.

This CDR3 reads CASSLELAGGTGELFF. CDR3 nucleotides: TGCGCCAGCAGCTTGGAACTAGCGGGGGGCACCGGGGAGCTGTTTTTT. J is TRBJ2-2 and V is TRBV5-1; 12 bases line up with TRBD2. The CDR3 loop spans 16 amino acids. CDR1 and CDR2 (germline): SGHRS, YFSETQ. Trimming removed 0 bases from V and 4 bases from J; junction bases left unmatched: 1.